This TCR beta chain was captured by sequencing in a study of blood T cells in healthy people across ages (dated by TCRdb to between 2015 and 2017). With regard to the full study: Template switching captured roughly one uniquely barcoded TCR beta cDNA molecule per two T cells in model experiments. The donors were divided into four age groups: young (average roughly 15 years), middle-aged (around 37), aged (roughly 66) and long-lived (roughly 82). Donors of different ages were randomly distributed across sequencing lanes to avoid experimental bias. For two donors (one aged 18 to 29 and one aged 80 or older), the study analyzed two additional independent replicas of 1 million unique cDNA reads from the same blood draw. Using deep sequencing normalized with unique cDNA molecular identifiers, the study measured how TCR beta repertoire diversity changes with age.

Donors were a few dozen systemically healthy Caucasian individuals from Russia aged 6 to 90 years. Roughly 10 milliliters of peripheral blood were drawn from each donor into EDTA-treated Vacutainer tubes. Ficoll-Paque density-gradient centrifugation was used to isolate PBMCs, with at least 7 million per sample. Trizol reagent was used to extract total RNA from the PBMCs, yielding at least 6 micrograms per sample. For every donor, an aliquot of PBMCs went through flow cytometry to measure the percentages of naive CD45RAhigh/CD27high T cells. Taken from the germline V gene, the CDR1 and CDR2 loops are SGHRS and YFSETQ. The CDR3 starts with the cysteine, ends with the phenylalanine, and has 15 residues. Only CDR3 DNA remains: 45 bases, in frame from the first base. V is cut by 0 bases and J by 0 bases, and the space between the germline ends is 10 bases. Here is what the overall study found, with its caveats: Total diversity estimates from one million sequenced T cells were considered lower bounds and underestimates. Bulk unsorted PBMC profiling prevented conclusive comparison of naive and antigen-experienced compartments. The long-lived group showed more naive CD4+ T cells, fewer expanded clones and increased TCR diversity than the aged group, suggesting age selection. Observed TCR beta diversity per million T cells fell roughly linearly with age, and a significant reduction was already apparent by age roughly 40. The percentage of naive T cells measured by flow cytometry correlated strongly with observed TCR beta diversity. Donor CMV infection status was unknown, potentially confounding age-related changes in expanded clonotypes.

Libraries were constructed by 5' RACE. The instrument given in TCRdb is Illumina HiSeq 2500. A second PCR of about 6 to 12 cycles was run with a J-beta primer mix and a sample-barcoded 5' primer. Each TCR beta cDNA molecule received a unique molecular identifier from a template-switch 5' adaptor carrying 12 random nucleotides. At least 2.5 million CDR3-containing paired-end reads were obtained from each sample. First-strand cDNA synthesis was performed from all RNA using the Mint cDNA synthesis kit, with priming by a TRBC-specific oligonucleotide. Following uracil-DNA glycosylase treatment, a first 18-cycle PCR with universal primers M1SS and BC2_uni_R was performed on all cDNA. As for the original processing: For normalization, 1 million high-quality reads, each with a distinct molecular identifier, were randomly selected from each sample. Reads with shared molecular identifiers were discarded instead of being binned into consensus sequences. CDR3 identification, clonotype clustering and error correction used MiTCR with a Q25 quality threshold and the strictest error-elimination algorithm. A nonparametric unseen species model using Euler transformation provided a lower-bound estimate of total TCR beta diversity. TCRdb handled the public reads itself, with Q25 trimming in fastp and clone calling in MiXCR, and kept productive beta chains. Rows with one shared CDR3 protein collapse into an entry with the most common genes and DNA. The V and J calls were determined by TCRdb, not by the authors. Across this sample there are under 2 million distinct CDR3 sequences, with 34% seen only once. The ten biggest clones cover roughly 10% of the sample.

On this clonotype: Which antigen it targets is not known. There are no base qualities to consult, and no much larger clone falls within one base.

This chain joins TRBV5-1 to TRBJ2-7; the D gene is perhaps TRBD1 or TRBD2, as each covers 5 bases. The sequenced sample consisted of blood. This TCR came from a woman in her 30s in good health. Here the CDR3 is given as CASSLGWDLSYEQYF. Here is the DNA: TGCGCCAGCAGCTTGGGGTGGGACCTCTCCTACGAGCAGTACTTC.